This T cell receptor beta chain was profiled in a study of T cell changes during pregnancy in multiple sclerosis. Per the germline V gene, CDR1 is SGHRS and CDR2 is YFSETQ. The CDR3 spans 14 residues. The V end lost 0 bases, the J end lost 6 bases, and 9 bases lay between the germline ends. The table came from immunoSEQ multiplex PCR; TCRdb's copy has only in-frame clones and leaves some out. This table has about 110,000 clones, just over 90% appearing once. The source was peripheral blood, collected after pregnancy. J is TRBJ1-4 and V is TRBV5-1; TRBD1 might be the D (6 bases). The receptor was derived from a female donor with multiple sclerosis, enrolled in a pregnancy study. CDR3 sequence: CASSLGRGDEKLFF. The CDR3 DNA is TGCGCCAGCAGCTTGGGCAGGGGAGATGAAAAACTGTTTTTT.